This TCR beta chain was sequenced for a study of T cell changes during pregnancy in multiple sclerosis. Using immunoSEQ multiplex PCR, the repertoire was profiled, and TCRdb retains in-frame clones only, with some absent. The sample has tens of thousands of clones, roughly nine tenths seen once. This CDR3 spans 13 amino acids. V shed 5 bases and J shed 2 bases, with 9 bases lying between them. The germline CDR1 and CDR2 sequences are PRHDT and FYEKMQ (reference sequence). The chain recombines TRBV13 with TRBJ2-5; D may be TRBD2 (5 bases). This receptor was obtained from a female donor with multiple sclerosis, enrolled in a pregnancy study. Specimen: CD8+ T cells from peripheral blood mononuclear cells, collected before pregnancy. As DNA, the CDR3 is TGTGCCAGCAGCCCACTAGGGCAAGAGACCCAGTACTTC. It is translated as CASSPLGQETQYF.